The clone carrying this TCR beta chain was seen repeatedly, ten times or more. The sample is drawn from a study of molecular identifiers for immune sequencing clone quantification. V was shortened by 0 bases and J by 6 bases, with 9 bases between the two germline ends. The CDR3 is made up of 13 amino acids. CDR1 is SGHVS, CDR2 FNYEAQ, per germline. TCRdb ran MiXCR on the PCR reads and lists one entry per CDR3 protein. This table has 100,000 or so distinct CDR3 sequences, less than 35% appearing once. The clonotype was recovered from a human donor in good health. Some libraries in this study had Jurkat cell RNA spiked in. The material sequenced was naive CD8+ T cells from blood, with Jurkat cell RNA spiked in. Described subset: FACS-sorted CD8+CD4-CCR7+CD45RA+ naive T cells. The chain uses TRBV7-6 and TRBJ2-7; maybe TRBD2 (5 bases). The DNA of the CDR3 is TGTGCCAGCAGCTTAGCGGGAGTCAGCGAGCAGTACTTC. It translates to CASSLAGVSEQYF. Filled out from reference TRBV7-6 and TRBJ2-7, the complete variable domain reads GAGVSQSPRYKVTKRGQDVALRCDPISGHVSLYWYRQALGQGPEFLTYFNYEAQQDKSGLPNDRFSAERPEGSISTLTIQRTEQRDSAMYRCASSLAGVSEQYFGPGTRLTVT.